The 17 T cell receptor beta chains listed next were all sequenced from one sample in a study of cytotoxic CD8 clonotypes in ibrutinib-treated CLL. Here immunoSEQ multiplex PCR was the method, and the copy in TCRdb shows in-frame clones only, minus some. The table includes 150,000 or so clones, 84% detected once. The starting material was PBMCs, obtained after 24 months of ibrutinib treatment. These receptors originate from a human donor with chronic lymphocytic leukemia.

This clone is a singleton in its sample. This rearrangement joins TRBV20-1 to TRBJ1-2; D unclear. CDR3 length: 11 amino acids. V lost 0 bases, J lost 4 bases, and 3 bases lay in between. Germline CDR1 DFQATT, CDR2 SNEGSKA (reference sequence). CDR3: CSARESYGYTF. The DNA for the CDR3 is TGCAGTGCTAGAGAGTCCTATGGCTACACCTTC.

This chain uses TRBV9 with TRBJ1-1; D is uncertain. The CDR3 runs to 13 residues. Trimming removed 4 bases at V and 3 bases at J, with 10 bases between. The germline gives CDR1 SGDLS, CDR2 YYNGEE. CDR3 in DNA: TGTGCCAGCAGCCTCCGACTAGACACTGAAGCTTTCTTT. This codes for CASSLRLDTEAFF. The complete variable domain, with remaining parts taken from reference TRBV9 and TRBJ1-1, reads DSGVTQTPKHLITATGQRVTLRCSPRSGDLSVYWYQQSLDQGLQFLIQYYNGEERAKGNILERFSAQQFPDLHSELNLSSLELGDSALYFCASSLRLDTEAFFGQGTRLTVV.

V is TRBV7-3 and J is TRBJ2-3; D is ambiguous. The CDR3 is 14 amino acids. Germline-derived CDR1 and CDR2 are SGHTA and FQGTGA. The V end lost 3 bases, the J end lost 4 bases, and 11 bases lay between the germline ends. CDR3 loop: CASSFHSPADTQYF. CDR3 coding DNA: TGTGCCAGCAGCTTCCACAGTCCAGCAGATACGCAGTATTTT.

The chain joins TRBV28 to TRBJ1-1, with 7 bases fitting TRBD1. This CDR3 is built from 13 residues. The germline CDR1 and CDR2 sequences are MDHEN and SYDVKM. V was clipped by 7 bases and J by 9 bases; unmatched bases: 11. CDR3 DNA: TGTGCCAGCATCAATTCTCAGGGGGGAAAAGCTTTCTTT. Its translation is CASINSQGGKAFF.

This chain connects TRBV18 to TRBJ1-5, with D hard to call. Trimming stripped 1 base from V and 2 bases from J, with 21 bases between. The CDR3 totals 19 residues. Germline CDR1 is KGHSH and CDR2 is LQKENI. As DNA, the CDR3 is TGTGCCAGCTCACCACGGGGAGGCCTCACCCCTGAGGGCAATCAGCCCCAGCATTTT. Translated, it gives CASSPRGGLTPEGNQPQHF.

V is TRBV6-5 and J is TRBJ1-3; the D gene is possibly TRBD1 (5 bases). This CDR3 has 15 residues. From germline, CDR1 is MNHEY and CDR2 SVGAGI. V lost 2 bases and J lost 2, with 10 bases in between. CDR3 nucleotides: TGTGCCAGCAGTTACCGCGGGGGTCCTGGAAACACCATATATTTT. This encodes CASSYRGGPGNTIYF.

The chain links TRBV30 to TRBJ2-6; D gene ambiguous. V was clipped by 7 bases and J by 0 bases, with 7 bases between them. The CDR3 length is 13 residues. Germline V lookup: CDR1 GTSNPN, CDR2 SVGIG (reference sequence). The CDR3 reads CASSSSGANVLTF. The CDR3 nucleotides are TGTGCCTCAAGCTCCTCTGGGGCCAACGTCCTGACTTTC.

The chain recombines TRBV5-5 with TRBJ2-5; 11 bases map to TRBD1. Germline assignment: CDR1 SGHKS and CDR2 YYEKEE (reference sequence). The CDR3 sequence is 15 residues long. J lost 6 bases, V lost 2 bases, and 6 bases had no gene match. CDR3 amino acids: CASSFPGTGGKTQYF. CDR3 bases: TGTGCCAGCAGCTTCCCCGGGACAGGGGGGAAGACCCAGTACTTC. The variable domain in full, with the rest retrieved from reference TRBV5-5 and TRBJ2-5, is DAGVTQSPTHLIKTRGQQVTLRCSPISGHKSVSWYQQVLGQGPQFIFQYYEKEERGRGNFPDRFSARQFPNYSSELNVNALLLGDSALYLCASSFPGTGGKTQYFGPGTRLLVL.

The chain links TRBV19 to TRBJ1-1; TRBD1 matches at 7 bases. The germline gives CDR1 LNHDA, CDR2 SQIVND (reference sequence). J gave up 5 bases and V 3 bases, and 12 bases lay outside the gene matches. The CDR3 loop spans 16 amino acids. CDR3 nucleotides: TGTGCCAGTAGTATCCCTCGACAGGGCGGGAGAACTGAAGCTTTCTTT. Its translation: CASSIPRQGGRTEAFF.

The chain combines TRBV5-1 with TRBJ1-4, with D perhaps matching TRBD1 (6 bases). V was pared by 4 bases and J by 8 bases, with 18 bases between. In germline, CDR1 is SGHRS, CDR2 YFSETQ. This CDR3 has 15 residues. This chain's CDR3 is CASSHGGRAREKLFF. As DNA, the CDR3 is TGCGCCAGCAGCCATGGGGGCCGGGCGAGGGAAAAACTGTTTTTT.

This clone came up a few times. The chain recombines TRBV28 with TRBJ2-7; D remains ambiguous. CDR3 length: 14 amino acids. CDR1 MDHEN and CDR2 SYDVKM come from the germline V gene. Trimming stripped 6 bases from V and 4 bases from J, with 16 bases between. The CDR3 is CASRNSPDGYEQYF. In DNA, the CDR3 is TGTGCCAGCAGGAATAGCCCCGACGGTTACGAGCAGTACTTC. Looking up the rest from reference TRBV28 and TRBJ2-7 gives the full variable domain: DVKVTQSSRYLVKRTGEKVFLECVQDMDHENMFWYRQDPGLGLRLIYFSYDVKMKEKGDIPEGYSVSREKKERFSLILESASTNQTSMYLCASRNSPDGYEQYFGPGTRLTVT.

The chain combines TRBV25-1 with TRBJ1-2, with TRBD1 matching 10 bases. V shed 6 bases, J shed 2 bases, and the junction held 0 bases outside the gene matches. The germline CDR1 and CDR2 sequences are MGHDK and SYGVNS. The CDR3 length is 13 residues. CDR3 in DNA: TGTGCCAGCAGGGACAGGGGGAACTATGGCTACACCTTC. Protein product: CASRDRGNYGYTF.

This clone appeared a few times. The chain links TRBV9 to TRBJ2-3, with a tentative D call TRBD1 (6 bases). CDR3 length: 14 residues. Looked up from germline, CDR1 is SGDLS and CDR2 is YYNGEE. Deletions cut 0 bases from V and 9 bases from J, with 14 bases between. The DNA of the CDR3 is TGTGCCAGCAGCGTAGAGTTAGGGGGAGCCACGCAGTATTTT. Translating it yields CASSVELGGATQYF. Drawing the rest from reference TRBV9 and TRBJ2-3, the complete variable domain is DSGVTQTPKHLITATGQRVTLRCSPRSGDLSVYWYQQSLDQGLQFLIQYYNGEERAKGNILERFSAQQFPDLHSELNLSSLELGDSALYFCASSVELGGATQYFGPGTRLTVL.

Comments on this clone: The same CDR3 is also encoded by other DNA sequences in this sample. V gene TRBV5-1 combines with J gene TRBJ2-3; possibly TRBD1 for D (6 bases). Germline CDR1 SGHRS, CDR2 YFSETQ. The CDR3 is 15 amino acids. V was clipped by 0 bases and J by 2 bases, with 10 bases between them. Here the CDR3 DNA reads TGCGCCAGCAGCTTGGTTGGGGGCAACACAGATACGCAGTATTTT. Amino acids: CASSLVGGNTDTQYF.

The CDR3 DNA reads TGTGCCAGCAGCCCCGGACAGGGTCCTTCACCCCTCCACTTT. Its translation is CASSPGQGPSPLHF. The chain recombines TRBV7-2 with TRBJ1-6, with 8 bases aligning to TRBD1. Losses at the gene ends were 5 bases for V and 9 bases for J; bases not matched to a gene: 6. Germline CDR1 SGHTA, CDR2 FQGNSA. The CDR3 consists of 14 residues.

On this clone: The same CDR3 can be traced to other DNA sequences in this sample. V gene TRBV7-6 combines with J gene TRBJ2-5; TRBD2 might be the D (7 bases). Germline V CDR1 and CDR2: SGHVS, FNYEAQ. The germline V and J ends were trimmed by 1 base and 1 base, with 13 bases remaining between them. This CDR3 has 16 amino acids. The CDR3 DNA follows: TGTGCCAGCAGCTTAGAGGGCGGGGGCACCCAAGAGACCCAGTACTTC. It specifies CASSLEGGGTQETQYF.

The chain joins TRBV6-5 to TRBJ1-3, with D perhaps TRBD1 (6 bases). The ends were cut back, 0 bases at V and 4 bases at J, with 13 bases in the middle. CDR1 is MNHEY and CDR2 is SVGAGI in the germline V gene. This CDR3 contains 16 residues. The CDR3, as DNA: TGTGCCAGCAGTTACTCGATCTCAGGGGTCGGAAACACCATATATTTT. Its translation is CASSYSISGVGNTIYF.